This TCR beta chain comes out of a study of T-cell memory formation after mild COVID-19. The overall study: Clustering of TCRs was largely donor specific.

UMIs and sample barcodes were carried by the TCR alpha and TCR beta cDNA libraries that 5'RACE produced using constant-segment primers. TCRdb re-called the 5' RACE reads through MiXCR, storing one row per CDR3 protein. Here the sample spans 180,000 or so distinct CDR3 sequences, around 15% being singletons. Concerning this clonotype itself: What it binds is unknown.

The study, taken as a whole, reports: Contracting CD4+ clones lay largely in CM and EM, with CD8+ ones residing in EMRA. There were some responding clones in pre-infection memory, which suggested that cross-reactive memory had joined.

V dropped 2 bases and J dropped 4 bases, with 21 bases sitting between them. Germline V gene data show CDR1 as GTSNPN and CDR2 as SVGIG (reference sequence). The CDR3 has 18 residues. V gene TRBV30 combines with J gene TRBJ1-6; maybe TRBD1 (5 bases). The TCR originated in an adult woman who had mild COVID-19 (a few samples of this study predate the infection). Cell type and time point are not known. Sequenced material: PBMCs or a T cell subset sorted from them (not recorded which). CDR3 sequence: CAWSNLRPRGKYNSPLHF. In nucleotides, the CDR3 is TGTGCCTGGAGTAACCTACGGCCCCGGGGGAAGTATAATTCACCCCTCCACTTT.